Sequencing of this T cell receptor beta chain was carried out in a study of patients and donors after allogeneic stem cell transplantation. TCRdb analysed the RT-PCR reads with MiXCR anew, one entry per CDR3 protein. The profile shows roughly 960,000 distinct CDR3 sequences, 15% to 20% of them singletons. Trimming removed 9 bases at V and 1 base at J, with 12 bases between. The CDR3 consists of 13 residues. Germline CDR1 MNHNS, CDR2 SASEGT. The receptor comes from a human donor who was either an allogeneic HSCT recipient or a stem cell or donor lymphocyte infusion donor (not recorded which). It is not recorded whose cells these are; they may come from a transplant donor. The chain combines TRBV6-1 with TRBJ1-1, with a possible D match to TRBD1 (5 bases). The sequencing input was blood, either unsorted or a sorted T cell fraction (not recorded which). Written as DNA, the CDR3 is TGTGCCAGAACGACAGAGAGGAACACTGAAGCTTTCTTT. Translated, it gives CARTTERNTEAFF.